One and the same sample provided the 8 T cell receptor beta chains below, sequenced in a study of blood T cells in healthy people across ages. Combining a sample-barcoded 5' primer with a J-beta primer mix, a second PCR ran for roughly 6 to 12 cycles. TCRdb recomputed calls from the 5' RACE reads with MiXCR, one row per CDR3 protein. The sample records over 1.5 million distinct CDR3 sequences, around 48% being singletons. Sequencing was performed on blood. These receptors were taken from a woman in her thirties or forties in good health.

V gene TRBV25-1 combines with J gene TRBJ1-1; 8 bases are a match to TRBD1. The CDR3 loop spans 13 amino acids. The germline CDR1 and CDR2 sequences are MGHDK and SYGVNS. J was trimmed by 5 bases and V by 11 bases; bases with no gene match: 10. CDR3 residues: CASHRGWDTEAFF. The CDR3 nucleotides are TGTGCCTCACACAGGGGGTGGGATACTGAAGCTTTCTTT.

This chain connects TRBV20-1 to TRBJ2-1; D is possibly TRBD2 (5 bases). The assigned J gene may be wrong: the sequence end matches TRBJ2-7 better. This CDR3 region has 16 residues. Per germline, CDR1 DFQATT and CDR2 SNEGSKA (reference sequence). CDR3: CSARDLYDYRYNEQYF. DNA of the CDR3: TGCAGTGCTAGAGATCTCTACGACTATCGATACAATGAGCAGTACTTC.

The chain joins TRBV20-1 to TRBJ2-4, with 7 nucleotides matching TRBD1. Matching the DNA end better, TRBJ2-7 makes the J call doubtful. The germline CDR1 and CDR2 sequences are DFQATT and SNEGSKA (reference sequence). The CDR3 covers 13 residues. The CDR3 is CSATGTDDYEQYF. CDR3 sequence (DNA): TGCAGTGCGACCGGGACAGATGACTACGAGCAGTACTTC.

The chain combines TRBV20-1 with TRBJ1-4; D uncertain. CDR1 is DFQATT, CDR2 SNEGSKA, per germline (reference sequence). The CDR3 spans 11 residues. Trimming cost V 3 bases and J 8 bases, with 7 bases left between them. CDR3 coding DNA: TGCAGTGCTAGGCTCAGCGAAAAACTGTTTTTT. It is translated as CSARLSEKLFF.

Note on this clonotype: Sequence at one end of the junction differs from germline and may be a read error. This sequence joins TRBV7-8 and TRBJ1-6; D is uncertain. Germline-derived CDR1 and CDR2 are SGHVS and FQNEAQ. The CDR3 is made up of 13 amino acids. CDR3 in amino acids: CASSPSGESPPHF. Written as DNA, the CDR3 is TGTGCCAGCAGCCCTAGCGGGGAATCACCCCCCCACTTT.

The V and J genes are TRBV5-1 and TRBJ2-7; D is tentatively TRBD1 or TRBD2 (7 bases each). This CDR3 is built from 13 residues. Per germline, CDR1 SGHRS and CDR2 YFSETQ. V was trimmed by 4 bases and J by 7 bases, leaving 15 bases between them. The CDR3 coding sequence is TGCGCCAGCAGCCGAAGTCAGGGGGGGGAGCAGTACTTC. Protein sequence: CASSRSQGGEQYF.

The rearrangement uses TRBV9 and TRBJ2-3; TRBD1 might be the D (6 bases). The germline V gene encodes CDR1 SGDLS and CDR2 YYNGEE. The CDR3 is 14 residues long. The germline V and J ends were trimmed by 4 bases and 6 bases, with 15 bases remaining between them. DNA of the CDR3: TGTGCCAGCAGCCCCGAACACAGGGAGGATACGCAGTATTTT. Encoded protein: CASSPEHREDTQYF.

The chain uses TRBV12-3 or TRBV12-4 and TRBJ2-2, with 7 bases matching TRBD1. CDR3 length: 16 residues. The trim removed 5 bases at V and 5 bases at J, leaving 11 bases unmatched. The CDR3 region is CASSETQGWETGELFF. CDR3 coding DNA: TGTGCCAGCAGTGAGACACAGGGGTGGGAGACCGGGGAGCTGTTTTTT.